The 26 T cell receptor beta chains below all came from one sample that was sequenced in a study of blood T cell repertoires in COVID-19. Sequencing used immunoSEQ multiplex PCR; TCRdb keeps in-frame clones, though not all of them. The sample yields 130,000 to 150,000 clones, roughly 87% seen once. Specimen: peripheral blood. The receptors derive from a woman between 50 and 59 years old with acute or convalescent COVID-19.

J is TRBJ2-7 and V is TRBV5-5, with D possibly TRBD1 on 5 matching bases. Germline V gives CDR1 SGHKS, CDR2 YYEKEE (reference sequence). This CDR3 is built from 14 residues. V lost 1 base to trimming and J lost 2 bases, with 10 bases between them. CDR3 region: CASSLRTGAYEQYF. The CDR3 nucleotides read TGTGCCAGCAGCTTGAGAACAGGAGCCTACGAGCAGTACTTC. Variable domain in full (rest from reference TRBV5-5 and TRBJ2-7): DAGVTQSPTHLIKTRGQQVTLRCSPISGHKSVSWYQQVLGQGPQFIFQYYEKEERGRGNFPDRFSARQFPNYSSELNVNALLLGDSALYLCASSLRTGAYEQYFGPGTRLTVT.

The chain combines TRBV5-8 with TRBJ2-6, with D possibly TRBD1 on 6 matching bases. The CDR3 is 14 residues long. In germline, CDR1 is SGHTS, CDR2 YDEGEE. V gave up 7 bases and J gave up 4 bases, with 12 bases separating them. CDR3 sequence: CASGRGSGANVLTF. The CDR3 DNA reads TGTGCCAGCGGAAGGGGGTCCGGGGCCAACGTCCTGACTTTC.

V is TRBV19 and J is TRBJ2-3, with no clear D. The CDR3 has 15 amino acids. CDR1 and CDR2 from the germline V gene are LNHDA and SQIVND (reference sequence). Trimming left V 2 bases short and J 5 bases short, with 14 bases between. CDR3 coding DNA: TGTGCCAGTAGTATATCTGGAACCCGCGGAGATACGCAGTATTTT. This sequence encodes CASSISGTRGDTQYF.

The rearrangement uses TRBV19 and TRBJ1-1; possibly TRBD1 for D (5 bases). CDR1 is LNHDA, CDR2 SQIVND, per germline (reference sequence). The CDR3 totals 14 residues. Trimming cost V 0 bases and J 6 bases, with 11 bases left between them. The CDR3, as DNA: TGTGCCAGTAGTATAGACCGGGGAGGGGCTGAAGCTTTCTTT. Protein: CASSIDRGGAEAFF.

The genes are TRBV19 and TRBJ2-2, with D possibly matching TRBD2 (7 bases). Germline V lookup: CDR1 LNHDA, CDR2 SQIVND (reference sequence). The CDR3 loop spans 15 amino acids. V gave up 10 bases and J gave up 4 bases, with 19 bases separating them. CDR3 sequence: CATHLGGPSTGELFF. The CDR3 DNA is TGTGCCACTCACTTGGGGGGGCCGAGCACCGGGGAGCTGTTTTTT.

This chain connects TRBV30 to TRBJ1-1, with D possibly matching TRBD1 (6 bases). The germline V gene has CDR1 GTSNPN and CDR2 SVGIG (reference sequence). The CDR3 covers 13 residues. Between the trimmed V and J ends, which lost 4 bases and 8 bases, there was a span of 17 bases. CDR3 region: CAWKAGGGFEAFF. The DNA for the CDR3 is TGTGCCTGGAAGGCTGGGGGCGGATTCGAAGCTTTCTTT.

This clone was picked up one time. The rearrangement uses TRBV20-1 and TRBJ2-3, with D unresolved. In germline, CDR1 is DFQATT, CDR2 SNEGSKA (reference sequence). This CDR3 region has 9 residues. CDR3 nucleotides: TGCAGGGCATCAGATACGCAGTATTTT. This translates into CRASDTQYF.

This clone was counted a few times. The V gene is TRBV19, the J gene TRBJ1-2, with D maybe TRBD1 (5 bases). The V and J ends lost 2 bases and 8 bases respectively, with 12 bases between them. The CDR3 has 13 amino acids. Per germline, CDR1 LNHDA and CDR2 SQIVND (reference sequence). The CDR3 bases are TGTGCCAGTAGTATAAGGAGGGGAGGCGGCTACACCTTC. This sequence encodes CASSIRRGGGYTF.

The V and J genes are TRBV19 and TRBJ1-2; 9 bases are a match to TRBD1. Trimming cost V 3 bases and J 2 bases; bases outside gene matches: 4. The CDR3 totals 15 residues. Germline V gene lookup returns CDR1 LNHDA and CDR2 SQIVND (reference sequence). This CDR3 is CASSILQGANYGYTF. The CDR3 nucleotides are TGTGCCAGTAGTATCCTACAGGGGGCAAACTATGGCTACACCTTC.

The chain combines TRBV6-5 with TRBJ2-1; D gene uncertain. Germline CDR1 reads MNHEY; CDR2 reads SVGAGI. CDR3 length: 12 residues. With 6 bases removed from V and 10 bases from J, the gap between germline ends came to 13 bases. The CDR3 spells CASSRSYREQFF. In DNA, the CDR3 is TGTGCCAGCAGCCGTAGTTATCGAGAGCAGTTCTTC.

J is TRBJ1-1 and V is TRBV21-1; the D call TRBD1 from the table was never checked on the DNA. TRBV21-1 is a pseudogene locus. The CDR3 runs to 14 residues. CDR3 in DNA: TGTGCCAGCAGGGGCCGCACGACGGTCTCCACGGCTTTCTTT. It yields the protein CASRGRTTVSTAFF.

The chain uses TRBV7-9 and TRBJ1-4, with D possibly TRBD1 on 6 matching bases. The CDR3 spans 15 residues. The germline V and J ends were trimmed by 4 bases and 6 bases, with 15 bases remaining between them. The germline V gene encodes CDR1 SEHNR and CDR2 FQNEAQ (reference sequence). The DNA for the CDR3 is TGTGCCAGCAGCTCTAGCAGGGGAAGGGATGAAAAACTGTTTTTT. Protein: CASSSSRGRDEKLFF.

V is TRBV28 and J is TRBJ1-1; the match to TRBD1 covers 8 bases. After removal of 2 bases from V and 4 bases from J, the junction contained 6 bases not matched to a gene. The CDR3 totals 15 residues. Germline V lookup: CDR1 MDHEN, CDR2 SYDVKM. The CDR3 region has the DNA TGTGCCAGCAGTTTACAGGGGGCGGCGGCCACTGAAGCTTTCTTT. Amino acid sequence: CASSLQGAAATEAFF. Together with reference TRBV28 and TRBJ1-1, the CDR3 gives the full variable domain: DVKVTQSSRYLVKRTGEKVFLECVQDMDHENMFWYRQDPGLGLRLIYFSYDVKMKEKGDIPEGYSVSREKKERFSLILESASTNQTSMYLCASSLQGAAATEAFFGQGTRLTVV.

The chain links TRBV28 to TRBJ1-1; D not resolved. Per germline, CDR1 MDHEN and CDR2 SYDVKM. The CDR3 has 12 amino acids. Trimming pared 8 bases from V and 1 base from J, leaving 8 bases between. DNA of the CDR3: TGTGCCAGCGCAGGTTGGAACACTGAAGCTTTCTTT. Translation: CASAGWNTEAFF. Drawing the rest from reference TRBV28 and TRBJ1-1, the complete variable domain is DVKVTQSSRYLVKRTGEKVFLECVQDMDHENMFWYRQDPGLGLRLIYFSYDVKMKEKGDIPEGYSVSREKKERFSLILESASTNQTSMYLCASAGWNTEAFFGQGTRLTVV.

The chain combines TRBV5-1 with TRBJ2-5; possible D gene TRBD2, 5 bases. CDR1 is SGHRS, CDR2 YFSETQ, per germline. V lost 3 bases to trimming and J lost 2 bases, with 11 bases between them. This CDR3 is built from 14 residues. In nucleotides, the CDR3 is TGCGCCAGCAGCTACCCGGACTTTCAAGAGACCCAGTACTTC. It codes for CASSYPDFQETQYF.

This chain uses TRBV19 with TRBJ2-3; the D gene is possibly TRBD2 (5 bases). The V gene's germline CDR1 is LNHDA and CDR2 SQIVND (reference sequence). Between the trimmed V and J ends, which lost 1 base and 7 bases, there was a span of 9 bases. The CDR3 contains 13 residues. CDR3 loop: CASSIVTGNTQYF. In DNA, the CDR3 is TGTGCCAGTAGTATAGTGACGGGGAATACGCAGTATTTT.

The chain couples TRBV9 to TRBJ2-5; a weak D match, TRBD1 (6 bases). Germline loops: CDR1 SGDLS, CDR2 YYNGEE. The CDR3 has 15 amino acids. Trimming cost V 0 bases and J 1 base, with 10 bases left between them. CDR3 coding DNA: TGTGCCAGCAGCGTAGGGGGACAAACCCAAGAGACCCAGTACTTC. Its protein is CASSVGGQTQETQYF.

This chain joins TRBV7-3 and TRBJ2-3, with a possible D match to TRBD1 (6 bases). CDR3 length equals 14 residues. V lost 4 bases and J 4 bases, leaving 12 bases between the germline ends. From germline, CDR1 is SGHTA and CDR2 FQGTGA. CDR3 amino acids: CASSSSQGPDTQYF. CDR3 in DNA: TGTGCCAGCAGCTCTTCACAGGGTCCAGATACGCAGTATTTT.

The rearrangement uses TRBV7-9 and TRBJ2-5; D remains ambiguous. The germline V and J ends were trimmed by 5 bases and 2 bases, with 3 bases remaining between them. Germline CDR1 is SEHNR and CDR2 is FQNEAQ (reference sequence). This CDR3 spans 11 amino acids. Here the CDR3 reads CASSPQETQYF. As DNA, the CDR3 is TGTGCCAGCAGCCCACAAGAGACCCAGTACTTC.

V gene TRBV19 combines with J gene TRBJ2-7; 7 nucleotides line up with TRBD1. This CDR3 has 14 amino acids. The V segment lost 5 bases and the J segment 3 bases; nucleotides outside the gene matches: 7. CDR1 is LNHDA and CDR2 is SQIVND in the germline V gene (reference sequence). The CDR3 DNA is TGTGCCAGTAGTCCCCAGGGACAGTACTACGAGCAGTACTTC. Its protein product is CASSPQGQYYEQYF.

This chain uses TRBV30 with TRBJ2-7; 10 bases align to TRBD2. The V and J ends lost 2 bases and 5 bases, in that order; junction bases with no gene match: 6. Germline lookup yields CDR1 GTSNPN and CDR2 SVGIG (reference sequence). This CDR3 is built from 14 residues. CDR3 amino acids: CAWSKSSGRNEQYF. The CDR3 bases are TGTGCCTGGAGTAAGTCTAGCGGGAGAAACGAGCAGTACTTC.

The chain has TRBV21-1 and TRBJ1-1. TRBV21-1 is tagged as a pseudogene. The CDR3 spans 11 residues. The CDR3 here is CATSGNTEAFF. The CDR3, as DNA: TGTGCCACCTCGGGGAACACTGAAGCTTTCTTT.

The chain is built from TRBV5-4 and TRBJ2-1; TRBD2 might be the D (6 bases). The CDR3 has 14 amino acids. Germline V gene sequence: CDR1 SGHNT, CDR2 YYREEE (reference sequence). CDR3: CAIARRREGNEQFF. CDR3 nucleotide sequence: TGTGCTATTGCACGTCGGAGGGAAGGCAATGAGCAGTTCTTC.

This chain connects TRBV6-6 to TRBJ2-1, with TRBD2 matching over 10 bases. Losses at the gene ends were 4 bases for V and 8 bases for J; bases not matched to a gene: 8. This CDR3 comprises 15 residues. Germline V CDR1 and CDR2: MNHNY, SVGAGI (reference sequence). Written as DNA, the CDR3 is TGTGCCAGCAGTTCCCCAGCGGGGGGGGCGGATGAGCAGTTCTTC. The encoded protein is CASSSPAGGADEQFF.

The rearrangement joins TRBV6-6 to TRBJ1-3; tentatively, D is TRBD1 (6 bases). Looked up from germline, CDR1 is MNHNY and CDR2 is SVGAGI (reference sequence). The CDR3 has 15 amino acids. Trimming shortened V by 10 bases and J by 0 bases, and 16 bases separated the two germline ends. The CDR3 sequence: CAISLGHLSGNTIYF. In DNA, the CDR3 is TGTGCCATCTCTTTGGGACACCTCTCTGGAAACACCATATATTTT.

This chain uses TRBV6-5 with TRBJ2-7; TRBD2 is a possible D gene (6 bases). V was trimmed by 1 base and J by 3 bases, leaving 10 bases between them. There are 14 residues in the CDR3. Germline V CDR1 and CDR2: MNHEY, SVGAGI. The CDR3 reads CASSYFSGGYEQYF. Here the CDR3 DNA reads TGTGCCAGCAGTTACTTCTCCGGGGGCTACGAGCAGTACTTC.